Below, 16 T cell receptor beta chains from the same sample are listed, as sequenced in a study of CD8 T cells in ankylosing spondylitis. Study-wide results and limits: Seemingly distinctive of ankylosing spondylitis blood was a TCR beta motif formed by eight highly homologous variants.

TCRdb processed the 5' RACE reads anew with MiXCR; each CDR3 protein has one entry. The sample shows a few hundred thousand distinct CDR3 sequences, more than 20% of them seen only once. What these receptors recognize is not known. Sequencing used blood, either unsorted or a sorted T cell fraction (not recorded which). The source of these receptors is a male donor with ankylosing spondylitis.

Only a few counts were recorded for this clonotype. This chain joins TRBV7-6 and TRBJ2-7; 9 bases are shared with TRBD2. CDR1 and CDR2 (germline): SGHVS, FNYEAQ. CDR3 length equals 13 residues. After removal of 6 bases from V and 5 bases from J, the junction contained 5 bases not matched to a gene. The CDR3 coding sequence is TGTGCCAGCAGACGCGCGGGAGGGGACGAGCAGTACTTC. Its protein product is CASRRAGGDEQYF.

The chain has TRBV10-1 and TRBJ2-2; D unclear. The CDR3 has 13 amino acids. V gave up 3 bases and J gave up 5 bases, with 7 bases separating them. The V gene's germline CDR1 is WNHNN and CDR2 SYGVQD (reference sequence). The CDR3 DNA follows: TGCGCCAGCAGTGAATGGGCTACCGGGGAGCTGTTTTTT. Its translation is CASSEWATGELFF.

The chain joins TRBV20-1 to TRBJ2-5; 9 positions agree with TRBD2. CDR3 length: 14 residues. Germline V gene sequence: CDR1 DFQATT, CDR2 SNEGSKA (reference sequence). Trimming removed 8 bases from V and 5 bases from J; junction bases left unmatched: 12. The CDR3 sequence: CSTSKTSGLETQYF. For the CDR3, the DNA is TGCAGTACCTCAAAGACTAGCGGCCTGGAGACCCAGTACTTC.

This clonotype was detected many times. This chain links TRBV5-1 with TRBJ2-2; no firm D call. The CDR3 runs 14 residues. Germline V gene lookup returns CDR1 SGHRS and CDR2 YFSETQ. V lost 0 bases to trimming and J lost 9 bases, with 12 bases between them. CDR3 residues: CASSLAEDFRELFF. For the CDR3, the DNA is TGCGCCAGCAGCTTGGCCGAGGATTTCAGGGAGCTGTTTTTT.

The chain combines TRBV12-3 or TRBV12-4 with TRBJ2-7, with TRBD2 identical over 8 bases. J was trimmed by 3 bases and V by 2 bases; bases with no gene match: 9. CDR3 length: 16 residues. DNA of the CDR3: TGTGCCAGCAGTTTAAAGGTCCAGCGGGGGTACTACGAGCAGTACTTC. It codes for CASSLKVQRGYYEQYF.

The J gene is TRBJ2-6, the V gene TRBV30, with D perhaps TRBD1 (5 bases). This CDR3 region has 15 residues. Between the trimmed V and J ends, which lost 1 base and 0 bases, there was a span of 7 bases. CDR1 and CDR2 from the germline V gene are GTSNPN and SVGIG (reference sequence). CDR3 loop: CAWSAGISGANVLTF. The CDR3 DNA follows: TGTGCCTGGAGTGCAGGGATCTCTGGGGCCAACGTCCTGACTTTC.

In its sample, this clonotype was seen many times. CDR3 sequence: CASSGSGRAVNEQFF. CDR3 coding DNA: TGTGCCAGCAGCGGTAGCGGGAGGGCTGTCAATGAGCAGTTCTTC. The rearrangement joins TRBV5-6 to TRBJ2-1; 11 nucleotides match TRBD2. This CDR3 contains 15 residues. Germline CDR1 is SGHDT and CDR2 is YYEEEE. Trimming took 4 bases from V and 6 from J; bases not matched to a gene: 6.

The table lists this clonotype with a few counts. The V gene is TRBV5-1, the J gene TRBJ2-7; D may be TRBD1 (6 bases). The CDR3 spans 14 residues. The germline V gene encodes CDR1 SGHRS and CDR2 YFSETQ. The V and J ends lost 3 bases and 2 bases respectively, with 12 bases between them. The CDR3 coding sequence is TGCGCCAGCAGCTGGTCACAGGGAACCTACGAGCAGTACTTC. It encodes CASSWSQGTYEQYF.

J is TRBJ2-7 and V is TRBV27, with D possibly being TRBD1 (6 bases). The CDR3 covers 14 residues. Germline V gene sequence: CDR1 MNHEY, CDR2 SMNVEV (reference sequence). V was clipped by 8 bases and J by 3 bases, with 17 bases between them. The CDR3 loop reads CASATNRDNYEQYF. CDR3 bases: TGTGCCAGCGCTACAAACCGGGACAACTACGAGCAGTACTTC.

This clonotype has a handful of counts. J is TRBJ2-7 and V is TRBV20-1, with a tentative D call TRBD2 (6 bases). The ends were cut back, 6 bases at V and 0 bases at J, with 15 bases in the middle. The CDR3 contains 14 residues. CDR1 is DFQATT, CDR2 SNEGSKA, per germline (reference sequence). In DNA, the CDR3 is TGCAGTGCAATACCGGGACTGGTCTCCTACGAGCAGTACTTC. This codes for CSAIPGLVSYEQYF.

The rearrangement uses TRBV20-1 and TRBJ2-7; TRBD2 agrees at 13 bases. V lost 4 bases, J lost 6 bases, and 6 bases stayed unmatched. This CDR3 has 14 residues. The germline CDR1 and CDR2 sequences are DFQATT and SNEGSKA (reference sequence). This chain's CDR3 is CSANRGLAGSEQYF. The DNA for the CDR3 is TGCAGTGCTAACAGGGGACTAGCGGGATCCGAGCAGTACTTC.

This clonotype was seen a few times. CDR3 loop: CATGTGRNSPLHF. The DNA of the CDR3 is TGTGCCACCGGGACAGGTCGCAATTCACCCCTCCACTTT. V is TRBV28 and J is TRBJ1-6; 8 bases map to TRBD1. Unmatched junction bases numbered 6, after V lost 10 bases and J lost 7 bases. The CDR3 runs 13 residues. The germline V gene has CDR1 MDHEN and CDR2 SYDVKM.

Here the CDR3 reads CASSQDRRWDSAFF. For the CDR3, the DNA is TGTGCCAGCAGCCAAGATCGACGATGGGACTCCGCGTTCTTC. This chain links TRBV3-1 with TRBJ2-1; a possible D gene is TRBD2 (6 bases). Looked up from germline, CDR1 is LGHDT and CDR2 is YNNKEL (reference sequence). The CDR3 contains 14 residues. The germline V and J ends were trimmed by 0 bases and 15 bases, with 18 bases remaining between them.

This clonotype was detected a few times. The J gene is TRBJ2-7, the V gene TRBV20-1, with D uncertain. The CDR3 consists of 10 residues. V lost 5 bases, J lost 5 bases, and 7 bases lay in between. Germline V lookup: CDR1 DFQATT, CDR2 SNEGSKA (reference sequence). The CDR3 bases are TGCAGTGCTTTGAACAACGAGCAGTACTTC. It is translated as CSALNNEQYF.

The rearrangement links TRBV6-1 to TRBJ1-1; TRBD1 aligns across 9 bases. V lost 6 bases and J lost 11; bases outside the gene matches: 10. This CDR3 comprises 13 residues. The germline gives CDR1 MNHNS, CDR2 SASEGT. CDR3 nucleotide sequence: TGTGCCAGCAGAGACCGGGACAGGGCTGCGGCTTTCTTT. Translating it yields CASRDRDRAAAFF.

The V gene is TRBV12-3 or TRBV12-4, the J gene TRBJ1-5; D possibly corresponds to TRBD1 (5 bases). The CDR3 is made up of 14 amino acids. The V and J ends lost 5 bases and 5 bases respectively, with 13 bases between them. The CDR3 spells CASSPGRRHQPQHF. In DNA, the CDR3 is TGTGCCAGCAGTCCGGGGCGCCGGCATCAGCCCCAGCATTTT.